The 4 T cell receptor beta chains below were found in one sample sequenced in a study of blood T cell repertoires in COVID-19. Some clones are missing from TCRdb's copy, which holds only in-frame ones; the method was immunoSEQ multiplex PCR. The profile shows roughly 200,000 clones, around 88% of them singletons. The specimen was peripheral blood. The receptors were sampled from a man aged 18 to 35 with active or convalescent COVID-19.

This clone was observed a single time. The rearrangement joins TRBV5-6 to TRBJ2-1; unclear D gene. Germline CDR1 reads SGHDT; CDR2 reads YYEEEE. The germline V and J ends were trimmed by 4 bases and 6 bases, with 11 bases remaining between them. This CDR3 spans 13 amino acids. This chain's CDR3 is CASSPVGRNEQFF. In DNA form, the CDR3 reads TGTGCCAGCAGCCCGGTTGGTCGCAATGAGCAGTTCTTC.

This sequence joins TRBV29-1 and TRBJ2-6; 7 bases align to TRBD2. The length of the CDR3 is 16 residues. V trimming: 0 bases; J trimming: 2 bases; junction bases outside the gene matches: 4. The germline CDR1 and CDR2 sequences are SQVTM and ANQGSEA. This CDR3 is CSVEDGRAPGANVLTF. CDR3 nucleotides: TGCAGCGTTGAAGATGGGAGGGCCCCTGGGGCCAACGTCCTGACTTTC.

The V and J genes are TRBV27 and TRBJ1-5, with 7 bases fitting TRBD1. The germline V gene encodes CDR1 MNHEY and CDR2 SMNVEV (reference sequence). The CDR3 contains 17 residues. Trimming removed 5 bases from V and 3 bases from J; junction bases left unmatched: 13. CDR3: CASSPSPGQFPNQPQHF. The CDR3 nucleotides read TGTGCCAGCAGTCCCTCGCCGGGACAGTTTCCCAATCAGCCCCAGCATTTT.

The table lists this clone with a count of one. The chain is built from TRBV7-2 and TRBJ2-1; TRBD2 matches at 11 bases. CDR3 length equals 15 residues. Germline V gene sequence: CDR1 SGHTA, CDR2 FQGNSA. J was trimmed by 9 bases and V by 6 bases; bases with no gene match: 10. The CDR3 loop is CASRPTSGRRGEQFF. The DNA of the CDR3 is TGTGCCAGCAGACCCACTAGCGGGAGAAGGGGTGAGCAGTTCTTC.